A selection of T cell receptor beta chains follows, all from one sample in a study of graft-versus-host responses after intestinal transplantation. Assay used: immunoSEQ multiplex PCR; TCRdb lists only in-frame clones, some missing. Of tens of thousands of clones listed, under 85% were seen once; the top ten hold approximately 17%. Antigen specificity for these receptors is unknown. Sequences were derived from unstimulated CD8+ T cells sorted from spleen or lymph node cells, sampled before intestinal transplant. The origin of the receptors is a human donor who received an intestinal transplant. The CDR3 runs from the conserved cysteine through the conserved F or W. The D gene is left open where the match is weak. Size is stated for part of the rows, as once, few or many counts, or as a class when the clone is expanded.

abundance | d_gene | j_gene | v_gene | CDR3nt | CDR3aa
NA | TRBD2 | TRBJ2-1 | TRBV7-7 | TGTGCTAGCAGCTTAGTAGCGGGAAATGAGCAGTTCTTC | CASSLVAGNEQFF
NA | NA | TRBJ2-7 | TRBV7-9 | TGTGCCAGCAGCCCTCGTGGAGGATACGAGCAGTACTTC | CASSPRGGYEQYF
NA | TRBD1 | TRBJ1-6 | TRBV6-5 | TGTGCCAGCCAAGACAGGGGGCAAGATAATTCACCCCTCCACTTT | CASQDRGQDNSPLHF
few | TRBD2 | TRBJ2-3 | TRBV19 | TGTGCCAGTAGTTCCCCGGGACTAGGGCTTGATACGCAGTATTTT | CASSSPGLGLDTQYF
NA | NA | TRBJ1-1 | TRBV11-2 | TGTGCCAGCAGCTTAGGGGGGAGGGAAGCTTTCTTT | CASSLGGREAFF
NA | NA | TRBJ1-5 | TRBV6-5 | TGTGCGACGGCGTGGGGCGTTAATCAGCCCCAGCATTTT | CATAWGVNQPQHF
NA | NA | TRBJ2-7 | TRBV5-1 | TGCGCCAGCAGCTTGGGTGGGCGCCACGAGCAGTACTTC | CASSLGGRHEQYF
NA | NA | TRBJ2-7 | TRBV4-1 | TGCGCCAGCAGCCAAGGTCCTCGAGGGGGCTACGAGCAGTACTTC | CASSQGPRGGYEQYF
NA | NA | TRBJ1-5 | TRBV19 | TGTGCCAGTAGTATTGGAGCTGATCAGCCCCAGCATTTT | CASSIGADQPQHF
NA | NA | TRBJ2-3 | TRBV6-4 | TGTGCCAGCAGTGACTCCGCCGCTATAGGTACGCAGTATTTT | CASSDSAAIGTQYF
NA | NA | TRBJ1-2 | TRBV7-9 | TGTGCCAGCAGCTTAGTCCGGACAACCCCTTTAGACTGTGGCTACACCTTC | CASSLVRTTPLDCGYTF
NA | TRBD2 | TRBJ2-7 | TRBV11-2 | TGTGCCAGCAGCTTAGCTTGGCAGAAGCGGGACTCCTACGAGCAGTACTTC | CASSLAWQKRDSYEQYF
NA | NA | TRBJ1-1 | TRBV6-6 | TGTGCCAGCAGCCCTGACAGATTCAACATGAACACTGAAGCTTTCTTT | CASSPDRFNMNTEAFF
NA | NA | TRBJ1-4 | TRBV7-8 | TGTGCCAGCAGCCTTCTCCGGACCTCTAATGAAAAACTGTTTTTT | CASSLLRTSNEKLFF
NA | NA | TRBJ2-4 | TRBV28 | TGTGCCAGCAGTTCCACCCGATGGACTACTCCCAAAAACATTCAGTACTTC | CASSSTRWTTPKNIQYF
NA | NA | TRBJ1-1 | TRBV5-4 | TGTGCCAGCAGCTTGGCCCCAGGCGGCACTGAAGCTTTCTTT | CASSLAPGGTEAFF
NA | TRBD2 | TRBJ2-1 | TRBV7-9 | TGTGCCAGCAGCTCTAGCGGGGGGCCCTACAATGAGCAGTTCTTC | CASSSSGGPYNEQFF
NA | NA | TRBJ2-1 | TRBV6-1 | TGTGCCAGCAGTGAACTGGGGGACTACAATGAGCAGTTCTTC | CASSELGDYNEQFF
NA | NA | TRBJ2-1 | TRBV4-1 | TGCGCCAGCAGCCCGGCGGGACGGGAAATCTACAATGAGCAGTTCTTC | CASSPAGREIYNEQFF
few | TRBD2 | TRBJ2-5 | TRBV5-1 | TGCGCCAGCAGCCCCACCGGGACTAGCGGGGCGTACCAAGAGACCCAGTACTTC | CASSPTGTSGAYQETQYF
NA | TRBD1 | TRBJ1-5 | TRBV7-8 | TGTGCCAGCAGCTTAGGGACAGGCGTCAATCAGCCCCAGCATTTT | CASSLGTGVNQPQHF
few | NA | TRBJ2-6 | TRBV19 | TGTGCCAGTAGTATCCGTCGTCGCTCTGGGGCCAACGTCCTGACTTTC | CASSIRRRSGANVLTF
NA | TRBD1 | TRBJ2-7 | TRBV7-9 | TGTGCCAGCAGCTTAGAAGGACAGGGGATCTACGAGCAGTACTTC | CASSLEGQGIYEQYF
NA | NA | TRBJ1-4 | TRBV5-1 | TGCGCCAGCAGCGTGACAGGTTTAAATGAAAAACTGTTTTTT | CASSVTGLNEKLFF
NA | TRBD1 | TRBJ1-1 | TRBV4-2 | TGTGCCAGCAGCCAAGGACAGGGCGGCGGGGGGAACACTGAAGCTTTCTTT | CASSQGQGGGGNTEAFF
NA | NA | TRBJ2-2 | TRBV15 | TGTGCCACCAGCAGATGGAACGGGAGTTCAACCGGGGAGCTGTTTTTT | CATSRWNGSSTGELFF
NA | TRBD1 | TRBJ2-5 | TRBV28 | TGTGCCAGCAGTCCCAGGGACAGGGGGAGGCAAGAGACCCAGTACTTC | CASSPRDRGRQETQYF
NA | NA | TRBJ1-3 | TRBV7-9 | TGTGCCCTGCACGGCGGAAACACCATATATTTT | CALHGGNTIYF
NA | NA | TRBJ2-2 | TRBV21-1 | TGTGCCAGCAGCAAAGAAAGGAGGCAGGGGGCATGGGACACCGGGGAGCTGTTTTTT | CASSKERRQGAWDTGELFF
NA | NA | TRBJ1-6 | TRBV6-6 | TGTGCCAGCAGTAATCAGGAAACTAATTCACCCCTCCACTTT | CASSNQETNSPLHF
few | NA | TRBJ2-2 | TRBV7-3 | TGTGCCAGCAGCTTAGCGGGAAACACCGGGGAGCTGTTTTTT | CASSLAGNTGELFF
NA | TRBD2 | TRBJ2-7 | TRBV29-1 | TGCAGCGTTAGACTAGCGGGAGTCTACGAGCAGTACTTC | CSVRLAGVYEQYF
NA | NA | TRBJ2-7 | TRBV13 | TGTGCCAGCAGCTTAACGGGGCAGTGGCAGTACTTC | CASSLTGQWQYF
NA | TRBD1 | TRBJ1-1 | TRBV27 | TGTGCCAGCAGTTTCCGGGCAGGGGGCGCGAACACTGAAGCTTTCTTT | CASSFRAGGANTEAFF
few | TRBD1 | TRBJ1-1 | TRBV5-1 | TGCGCCAGCAGCTTGGGGCAGGGGGCGCGTGGCACTGAAGCTTTCTTT | CASSLGQGARGTEAFF
NA | NA | TRBJ2-2 | TRBV25-1 | TGTGCCAGCAGTGGATGGACCGTAAACACCGGGGAGCTGTTTTTT | CASSGWTVNTGELFF
once | TRBD2 | TRBJ2-3 | TRBV4-1 | TGCGCCAGCAGCCAACCCGGGACTAGCGGTCCAGATACGCAGTATTTT | CASSQPGTSGPDTQYF
NA | NA | TRBJ2-7 | TRBV29-1 | TGCAGCGCCCGGATGACAGACTCCTACGAGCAGTACTTC | CSARMTDSYEQYF
NA | TRBD2 | TRBJ2-1 | TRBV11-3 | TGTGCCAGCAGCTCGCTAGCGGGGGGAGGCGAGCAGTTCTTC | CASSSLAGGGEQFF
NA | NA | TRBJ2-3 | TRBV5-6 | TGTGCCAGCAGCTTGGGATTCGGGGGGCTGAGCACAGATACGCAGTATTTT | CASSLGFGGLSTDTQYF
NA | NA | TRBJ2-7 | TRBV28 | TGTGCCAGCAAAGGAGCCGGGACTGACACCTACGAGCAGTACTTC | CASKGAGTDTYEQYF
NA | NA | TRBJ1-6 | TRBV10-2 | TGCGCCAGCAGTGAGGGGGTGTATAATTCACCCCTCCACTTT | CASSEGVYNSPLHF
once | NA | TRBJ2-2 | TRBV5-1 | TGCGCCAGCAGCTTGTCGGGTGACGGGGAGCTGTTTTTT | CASSLSGDGELFF
NA | TRBD2 | TRBJ2-7 | TRBV6-5 | TGTGCCAGCAGTTTAGCGGGAGGCTTCTGGGAGCAGTACTTC | CASSLAGGFWEQYF
NA | NA | TRBJ2-2 | TRBV7-8 | TGTGCCAGCAGCTTAGCTACCTCTTGGTACGGGGAGCTGTTTTTT | CASSLATSWYGELFF
NA | NA | TRBJ2-7 | TRBV7-3 | TGTGCCAGCAGCTCCAACGTGGAGGGAATTTCGTTC | CASSSNVEGISF
NA | TRBD2 | TRBJ2-7 | TRBV5-6 | TGTGCCAGCAGCGGTGGGACTAGCGGGGTGTACGAGCAGTACTTC | CASSGGTSGVYEQYF
NA | NA | TRBJ2-5 | TRBV28 | TGTGCCAGCAGTTTAAGAGGGGTGGCTAGCTGGGGGCAAGAGACCCAGTACTTC | CASSLRGVASWGQETQYF
NA | NA | TRBJ2-2 | TRBV4-1 | TGCGCCAGCAGCCAAGTTGTGGACTTCGGGGAGCTGTTTTTT | CASSQVVDFGELFF
NA | TRBD1 | TRBJ2-7 | TRBV4-1 | TGCGCCAGCAGCCAAGAGGGACAGGGGCTCTCCTACGAGCAGTACTTC | CASSQEGQGLSYEQYF
NA | NA | TRBJ2-3 | TRBV19 | TGTGCCAGTAGTTTTGGGCATACGCAGTATTTT | CASSFGHTQYF
NA | NA | TRBJ2-1 | TRBV19 | TGTGCCACCCGACTAGGGGGATACAATGAGCAGTTCTTC | CATRLGGYNEQFF
once | TRBD2 | TRBJ2-3 | TRBV19 | TGTGCCAGTAGTGTGCTAGCGGGACGCACAGATACGCAGTATTTT | CASSVLAGRTDTQYF
NA | NA | TRBJ1-1 | TRBV9 | TGTGCCAGCAGCGTATTCACTGAAGCTTTCTTT | CASSVFTEAFF
NA | NA | TRBJ1-3 | TRBV5-4 | TGTGCCAGCAGCTTGGACAGATCCGATGGAAACACCATATATTTT | CASSLDRSDGNTIYF
NA | TRBD2 | TRBJ2-1 | TRBV4-1 | TGCGCCAGCAGCCAAGAGGCTAGCGGGAATCCGTTCTTC | CASSQEASGNPFF
few | NA | TRBJ1-2 | TRBV5-5 | TGTGCCAGCAGCTTGGCCGGGGAGGGCTACACCTTC | CASSLAGEGYTF
once | TRBD2 | TRBJ2-1 | TRBV7-6 | TGTGCCAGCAGCTTAGTCGGACTAGCGGGGCCACTCAATGAGCAGTTCTTC | CASSLVGLAGPLNEQFF
NA | NA | TRBJ2-1 | TRBV19 | TGTGCCAGTAGTATCGCCCTACGGCAGTTCTTC | CASSIALRQFF
NA | NA | TRBJ2-7 | TRBV2 | TGTGCCGCAAACTCAGAGGGCCTTAGCTCCTACGAGCAGTACTTC | CAANSEGLSSYEQYF